The 32 T cell receptor beta chains listed next were all sequenced from one sample in a study of cytomegalovirus exposure and HLA in healthy donors (dated by TCRdb to 2017 to 2019). Receptors were amplified or captured by the immunoSEQ multiplex PCR assay. For the multiplex PCR, a mixture combining 60 forward primers for TCR Vbeta segments and 13 reverse primers for TCR Jbeta segments was used. Entries here come from immuneACCESS through TCRdb and include only in-frame sequences with V and J called. Some clones fail to appear in such tables; in the studies checked, an unresolved V gene covers under half of the shortfall, and the cause of the remainder is unknown. The sample yields around 140,000 clones; 70% to 85% were counted once. Approximately 9.7% of the sample is held by the ten biggest clonotypes. Input material: PBMCs. All receptors come from a woman aged 55-69 years in good health and CMV-seropositive.

The CDR3, as DNA: TGTGCCAGCACTAGCGGGACTAGCACAGATACGCAGTATTTT. Translated: CASTSGTSTDTQYF. V is TRBV10-3 and J is TRBJ2-3; 10 bases align to TRBD2. Looked up from germline, CDR1 is ENHRY and CDR2 is SYGVKD. After removal of 10 bases from V and 0 bases from J, the junction contained 4 bases not matched to a gene. The CDR3 is 14 residues long.

V gene TRBV7-2 combines with J gene TRBJ2-3; 9 nucleotides match TRBD2. V was pared by 5 bases and J by 7 bases, with 13 bases of the junction left unmatched. The germline gives CDR1 SGHTA, CDR2 FQGNSA. The length of the CDR3 is 16 residues. The CDR3 DNA follows: TGTGCCAGCAGCCCGCCACCTCTAGCGGGACGAAATACGCAGTATTTT. It codes for CASSPPPLAGRNTQYF.

The chain couples TRBV10-3 to TRBJ1-1, with 8 bases aligning to TRBD1. V shed 8 bases, J shed 5 bases, and the junction held 7 bases outside the gene matches. The CDR3 length is 13 residues. The V gene's germline CDR1 is ENHRY and CDR2 SYGVKD. CDR3 in DNA: TGTGCCATCGGGACAGGCGGACAAACTGAAGCTTTCTTT. Residues: CAIGTGGQTEAFF.

This clone was counted once. The CDR3 region has the DNA TGTGCCAGCAGCTTAAAGGGACAGGGGGCGGGAGAGCAGTACTTC. It yields the protein CASSLKGQGAGEQYF. The chain has TRBV7-2 and TRBJ2-7; 12 nucleotides agree with TRBD1. Losses at the gene ends were 2 bases for V and 7 bases for J; bases not matched to a gene: 6. Germline-derived CDR1 and CDR2 are SGHTA and FQGNSA. The CDR3 spans 15 residues. Full variable domain (remainder filled in from reference TRBV7-2 and TRBJ2-7): GAGVSQSPSNKVTEKGKDVELRCDPISGHTALYWYRQSLGQGLEFLIYFQGNSAPDKSGLPSDRFSAERTGGSVSTLTIQRTQQEDSAVYLCASSLKGQGAGEQYFGPGTRLTVT.

The CDR3 is CASSYRGANRELFF. CDR3 DNA sequence: TGTGCCAGCAGTTACAGGGGTGCTAATCGGGAGCTGTTTTTT. The J gene is TRBJ2-2, the V gene TRBV6-5; D is perhaps TRBD1 (5 bases). Germline V lookup: CDR1 MNHEY, CDR2 SVGAGI. This CDR3 has 14 amino acids. The V end was cut by 2 bases, the J end by 9 bases, with 13 bases between.

The gene calls are TRBV28 and TRBJ1-2, with 7 bases aligning to TRBD1. The CDR3 contains 14 residues. From germline, CDR1 is MDHEN and CDR2 SYDVKM. V gave up 8 bases and J gave up 2 bases; unmatched junction bases: 8. In nucleotides, the CDR3 is TGTGCCAGCGCGACAGGGTTTATAAACTATGGCTACACCTTC. Encoded protein: CASATGFINYGYTF.

The chain couples TRBV28 to TRBJ2-7, with D possibly being TRBD2 (6 bases). Germline assignment: CDR1 MDHEN and CDR2 SYDVKM. Trimming took 4 bases from V and 7 from J, leaving 20 bases between them. The CDR3 extends over 15 amino acids. CDR3 nucleotide sequence: TGTGCCAGCAGTTCGGCCGGGACTGTTCTCTCTGAGCAGTACTTC. Translation: CASSSAGTVLSEQYF.

The gene calls are TRBV19 and TRBJ2-3, with 8 bases matching TRBD2. The germline V gene encodes CDR1 LNHDA and CDR2 SQIVND (reference sequence). The CDR3 runs to 15 residues. V trimming: 5 bases; J trimming: 0 bases; junction bases outside the gene matches: 4. CDR3 DNA: TGTGCCAGTAGTCCGGGACTAGTCAGCACAGATACGCAGTATTTT. Residues: CASSPGLVSTDTQYF.

This chain links TRBV6-5 with TRBJ1-5; D not resolved. The germline CDR1 and CDR2 sequences are MNHEY and SVGAGI. The ends were cut back, 0 bases at V and 0 bases at J, with 6 bases in the middle. The CDR3 is made up of 15 amino acids. In nucleotides, the CDR3 is TGTGCCAGCAGTTACTCCTACGATAGCAATCAGCCCCAGCATTTT. Its translation: CASSYSYDSNQPQHF.

V and J are TRBV20-1 and TRBJ2-7; D remains unclear. V was pared by 3 bases and J by 6 bases, with 9 bases between. Germline CDR1 is DFQATT and CDR2 is SNEGSKA (reference sequence). The CDR3 is 11 residues long. The CDR3 loop reads CSASTIGEQYF. The DNA for the CDR3 is TGCAGTGCTAGTACTATTGGCGAGCAGTACTTC.

In its sample, this clone was seen once. This chain joins TRBV6-5 and TRBJ1-5, with TRBD1 matching over 8 bases. In germline, CDR1 is MNHEY, CDR2 SVGAGI. The V and J ends lost 4 bases and 5 bases, in that order; junction bases with no gene match: 4. This CDR3 is built from 14 residues. The CDR3 is CASSLTGVHQPQHF. The CDR3 nucleotides read TGTGCCAGCAGTTTGACAGGGGTGCATCAGCCCCAGCATTTT.

The chain recombines TRBV7-2 with TRBJ1-2; tentatively, D is TRBD1 (6 bases). V lost 4 bases to trimming and J lost 13 bases, with 19 bases between them. Per the germline V gene, CDR1 is SGHTA and CDR2 is FQGNSA. The length of the CDR3 is 13 residues. CDR3 loop: CASSSGTILSPTF. In nucleotides, the CDR3 is TGTGCCAGCAGCTCCGGGACAATTCTCTCGCCCACCTTC. Complete variable domain (other parts from reference TRBV7-2 and TRBJ1-2): GAGVSQSPSNKVTEKGKDVELRCDPISGHTALYWYRQSLGQGLEFLIYFQGNSAPDKSGLPSDRFSAERTGGSVSTLTIQRTQQEDSAVYLCASSSGTILSPTFGSGTRLTVV.

The rearrangement joins TRBV7-6 to TRBJ2-3; TRBD2 aligns across 11 bases. J lost 0 bases, V lost 3 bases, and 2 bases had no gene match. Germline V gene data show CDR1 as SGHVS and CDR2 as FNYEAQ. This CDR3 spans 16 amino acids. The CDR3 reads CASSLGLAASTDTQYF. The CDR3 DNA sequence: TGTGCCAGCAGCTTGGGACTAGCGGCTAGCACAGATACGCAGTATTTT.

The chain carries TRBV2 and TRBJ1-2, with D tentatively TRBD1 (6 bases). The V and J ends lost 6 bases and 4 bases respectively, with 15 bases between them. This CDR3 is 14 amino acids long. In germline, CDR1 is SNHLY, CDR2 FYNNEI. The CDR3 region has the DNA TGTGCCAGCAGCCTGATCGGACAGCTCTATGGCTACACCTTC. As protein: CASSLIGQLYGYTF.

The chain couples TRBV5-4 to TRBJ1-2; D is uncertain. There are 13 residues in the CDR3. Germline CDR1 SGHNT, CDR2 YYREEE (reference sequence). The V gene lost 4 bases and the J gene lost 4 bases, with 11 bases spanning the gap. The CDR3 spells CASSAQITYGYTF. The CDR3 coding sequence is TGTGCCAGCAGCGCACAGATTACCTATGGCTACACCTTC.

The chain links TRBV18 to TRBJ2-4; tentatively, D is TRBD2 (5 bases). The germline V gene encodes CDR1 KGHSH and CDR2 LQKENI. CDR3 length: 13 amino acids. Deletions cut 6 bases from V and 12 bases from J, with 18 bases between. Here the CDR3 reads CASSLDSRGDQYF. The CDR3 DNA reads as TGTGCCAGCTCGTTGGACTCGCGTGGGGATCAGTACTTC.

The rearrangement links TRBV5-1 to TRBJ1-1, with D unclear. V was cut by 0 bases and J by 0 bases, with 6 bases left in between. This CDR3 is built from 14 residues. Germline assignment: CDR1 SGHRS and CDR2 YFSETQ. The chain's CDR3 is CASSLELMNTEAFF. In DNA form, the CDR3 reads TGCGCCAGCAGCTTGGAACTGATGAACACTGAAGCTTTCTTT.

There are a few counts of this clone. This chain uses TRBV7-2 with TRBJ1-1; TRBD1 might be the D (5 bases). This CDR3 is 14 amino acids long. In germline, CDR1 is SGHTA, CDR2 FQGNSA. V was shortened by 2 bases and J by 3 bases, with 10 bases between the two germline ends. CDR3 sequence reads: CASSLQGGYTEAFF. The CDR3 DNA reads as TGTGCCAGCAGCTTACAGGGTGGATACACTGAAGCTTTCTTT.

The chain links TRBV7-2 to TRBJ2-1, with TRBD2 identical over 10 bases. The CDR3 has 16 residues. Trimming removed 3 bases from V and 7 bases from J; junction bases left unmatched: 9. From germline, CDR1 is SGHTA and CDR2 FQGNSA. CDR3 amino acids: CASSFQPLAGGNEQFF. The CDR3 DNA reads as TGTGCCAGCAGCTTCCAGCCCTTAGCGGGAGGAAATGAGCAGTTCTTC.

The chain combines TRBV28 with TRBJ1-2; 9 bases are a match to TRBD1. Trimming at V came to 6 bases and at J to 4 bases, leaving 6 bases not matched to a gene. CDR3 length: 14 residues. Looked up from germline, CDR1 is MDHEN and CDR2 is SYDVKM. This CDR3 reads CASRRTGETYGYTF. In DNA form, the CDR3 reads TGTGCCAGCAGAAGGACAGGGGAAACCTATGGCTACACCTTC.

The sample holds many counts of this clone. This chain links TRBV7-6 with TRBJ1-1; D is unclear. This CDR3 comprises 14 residues. Germline V gives CDR1 SGHVS, CDR2 FNYEAQ. V lost 0 bases to trimming and J lost 4 bases, with 9 bases between them. CDR3 loop: CASSLAAGSTEAFF. DNA for the CDR3: TGTGCCAGCAGCTTAGCGGCGGGGAGCACTGAAGCTTTCTTT.

This chain joins TRBV7-2 and TRBJ1-1; 7 bases are shared with TRBD1. V lost 5 bases to trimming and J lost 7 bases; unmatched junction nucleotides: 4. The CDR3 covers 12 residues. Germline V gene lookup returns CDR1 SGHTA and CDR2 FQGNSA. The CDR3 DNA is TGTGCCAGCAGCGGAAGGGACAGTGAAGCTTTCTTT. It translates to CASSGRDSEAFF.

This clone has more than one count but fewer than ten. The chain joins TRBV6-6 to TRBJ2-5; the match to TRBD1 covers 8 bases. The CDR3 length is 10 residues. Germline assignment: CDR1 MNHNY and CDR2 SVGAGI (reference sequence). CDR3 protein: CGTGSETQYF. CDR3 in DNA: TGTGGGACAGGGTCGGAGACCCAGTACTTC.

This clone was found a few times. The rearrangement uses TRBV30 and TRBJ2-3; 10 bases align to TRBD2. V trimming: 4 bases; J trimming: 4 bases; junction bases outside the gene matches: 2. CDR3 length: 13 residues. Germline V gene sequence: CDR1 GTSNPN, CDR2 SVGIG (reference sequence). CDR3 in amino acids: CAWTSGSSDTQYF. The CDR3 DNA reads TGTGCCTGGACTAGCGGGAGTTCAGATACGCAGTATTTT.

In regard to this clone: At one boundary the junction diverges from the germline segment, which might be a read error. Different DNA sequences within this sample yield the same CDR3. The chain joins TRBV7-2 to TRBJ1-5, with unresolved D. Germline loops: CDR1 SGHTA, CDR2 FQGNSA. The CDR3 spans 13 residues. DNA of the CDR3: TGTGCCAGTAGCTTAGATGAGTGGAGAGCCCAGCATTTT. This encodes CASSLDEWRAQHF.

With regard to this clone: Different DNA sequences within this sample yield the same CDR3. The chain uses TRBV6-1 and TRBJ1-3; 8 bases map to TRBD1. CDR1 and CDR2 from the germline V gene are MNHNS and SASEGT. This CDR3 region has 14 residues. With V trimmed by 6 bases and J by 4 bases, 5 bases remained unmatched. CDR3 coding DNA: TGTGCCAGCAGAGCAGGGGGCTCAGGAAACACCATATATTTT. It codes for CASRAGGSGNTIYF.

The V gene is TRBV5-1, the J gene TRBJ1-3; a weak D match, TRBD1 (6 bases). Trimming shortened V by 4 bases and J by 9 bases, and 14 bases separated the two germline ends. CDR1 and CDR2 from the germline V gene are SGHRS and YFSETQ. This CDR3 spans 13 amino acids. CDR3: CASSAQGMGTIYF. The CDR3 DNA is TGCGCCAGCAGCGCACAGGGTATGGGCACCATATATTTT. The full variable domain, its missing parts supplied by reference TRBV5-1 and TRBJ1-3, is KAGVTQTPRYLIKTRGQQVTLSCSPISGHRSVSWYQQTPGQGLQFLFEYFSETQRNKGNFPGRFSGRQFSNSRSEMNVSTLELGDSALYLCASSAQGMGTIYFGEGSWLTVV.

The genes are TRBV18 and TRBJ2-3; 7 bases line up with TRBD2. Unmatched junction bases numbered 4, after V lost 6 bases and J lost 4 bases. The CDR3 consists of 13 residues. Germline lookup yields CDR1 KGHSH and CDR2 LQKENI. DNA of the CDR3: TGTGCCAGCTCCGCGGGAGTTGCAGATACGCAGTATTTT. Its protein is CASSAGVADTQYF.

The chain recombines TRBV18 with TRBJ2-3, with a tentative D call TRBD2 (6 bases). The CDR3 extends over 15 amino acids. Trimming stripped 0 bases from V and 5 bases from J, with 12 bases between. Germline loops: CDR1 KGHSH, CDR2 LQKENI. Here the CDR3 reads CASSPPIAGGDTQYF. For the CDR3, the DNA is TGTGCCAGCTCACCACCGATAGCCGGGGGAGATACGCAGTATTTT.

This rearrangement joins TRBV30 to TRBJ1-1; D gene unclear. In germline, CDR1 is GTSNPN, CDR2 SVGIG (reference sequence). CDR3 size: 13 residues. The V end lost 4 bases, the J end lost 1 base, and 10 bases lay between the germline ends. The DNA of the CDR3 is TGTGCCTGGACGGGATGGAAGAACACTGAAGCTTTCTTT. Translating gives CAWTGWKNTEAFF.

The J gene is TRBJ2-7, the V gene TRBV30, with 7 bases that match TRBD1. The CDR3 runs 13 residues. CDR1 is GTSNPN and CDR2 is SVGIG in the germline V gene (reference sequence). Germline trimming cut 0 bases from V and 4 bases from J; bases unmatched to any gene: 3. The CDR3 spells CAWSVSRGYEQYF. CDR3 sequence (DNA): TGTGCCTGGAGTGTTAGCAGGGGGTACGAGCAGTACTTC.

The chain is built from TRBV7-3 and TRBJ2-2; 11 bases agree with TRBD2. The germline V gene encodes CDR1 SGHTA and CDR2 FQGTGA. The CDR3 contains 16 residues. Trimming at V came to 5 bases and at J to 6 bases, leaving 8 bases not matched to a gene. In DNA, the CDR3 is TGTGCCAGCAGCCCGAACCTAGCGGGAGGAGCCGGGGAGCTGTTTTTT. Translated, it gives CASSPNLAGGAGELFF.